One TCR beta chain is described in this entry. This clone was recorded a few times. The antigen it binds to is not known. The input lacks base qualities; no much larger clone sits a single base away. The data belong to a study of blood T cell repertoires in COVID-19 (TCRdb year 2020). For the wider study: The collaborator samples originated in the United States, Italy and Spain and spanned the acute and convalescent phases of COVID-19. The prospective study material was composed of cDNA or gDNA derived from T cells, B-cell-depleted T cells, or PBMCs. Subjects who had been exposed to COVID-19, were actively infected with it, or had recovered from it provided the deeply sampled blood TCRbeta repertoires that made up the dataset. A freely available public database, intended as a resource for researchers studying the immune response to SARS-CoV-2, is where the repertoires were released. The samples were drawn from two sources: the first 160 participants of the ongoing ImmuneRACE study, and approximately 1,300 subjects contributed by 6 global collaborators. A de-identified subject ID, COVID-19 status, age in years and sex were almost always included in the sample metadata. Where available, HLA class I and class II types were obtained from metadata supplied by the sample provider rather than from assay-based typing.

Findings and caveats that apply to the study as a whole: The quantity of clinical and demographic metadata differed by source and by participant and was supplied without curation.

TCRbeta CDR3 regions were amplified from genomic DNA using the immunoSEQ Assay, a bias-controlled multiplex PCR. The paper's processing steps were these. Nucleated cell counts per sample were estimated from amplification of reference gene primers within the assay. Sequence reads were collapsed and filtered to measure the absolute abundance of every unique TCRbeta CDR3 rearrangement. For each sample, productive Simpson clonality was calculated as the square root of Simpson's diversity index across productive rearrangements. This is the immuneACCESS table as TCRdb keeps it, with only in-frame sequences that have V and J called. A part of the clones is gone; compared with another copy, unresolved V genes explain less than half, and the rest is unexplained. V and J calls and clone size are copied from that table; D and trimming were computed from the DNA. The table for this sample lists 200,000 to 250,000 clones; approximately 88% of them were counted only once. The ten top clones hold around 3.6% of the sample.

In the prospective study, participants were roughly 18 to 89 years old, resided in about two dozen geographic areas of the United States, and were enrolled through a virtual design. In the prospective study, cohorts were assigned on the basis of participant-reported clinical history obtained from a screening survey and a study questionnaire. Exposed participants had been in contact, within 2 weeks of entering the study, with a person who had a PCR-confirmed or clinician-diagnosed case of COVID-19. In the prospective study, whole blood, serum and a nasopharyngeal or oropharyngeal swab were collected from each participant by mobile phlebotomists. Participants in the prospective study had the option to provide additional blood draws and questionnaires over a 2-month period. Before DNA extraction, blood samples from the prospective study were shipped at room temperature or frozen. At the junction V is shortened by 0 bases and J by 6 bases, with 12 bases in between. Measured from the cysteine to the phenylalanine, the CDR3 is 15 residues long. The sequence is cut down to CDR3 DNA, 45 bases in frame from base 1. According to the germline V gene, CDR1 reads MNHEY and CDR2 reads SVGAGI.

The sequence came from a woman in her twenties or thirties who had been exposed to COVID-19. The specimen was PBMCs or T cells enriched from blood (not recorded which). Recombination connected TRBV6-5 to TRBJ2-1, with the identity of the D gene unclear. In nucleotides, the sequence is TGTGCCAGCAGTTACTCGAAGAGGTCGGGCAATGAGCAGTTCTTC. It codes for CASSYSKRSGNEQFF.